A selection of T cell receptor beta chains follows, all from one sample in a study of blood T cell repertoires in COVID-19. The table came from immunoSEQ multiplex PCR; TCRdb's copy has only in-frame clones and leaves some out. The sample lists about 480,000 clones; approximately 90% were seen once. Specimen: PBMCs or T cells enriched from blood (not recorded which). The origin of the receptors is a woman aged 18-35 years with acute COVID-19. CDR3s include the opening cysteine and the closing phenylalanine or tryptophan. A D gene is named only where the DNA matches it firmly.

len	d_gene	v_gene	j_gene	CDR3aa
15	TRBD1	TRBV19	TRBJ1-4	CASSPRGQINEKLFF
16	TRBD2	TRBV3-1/TRBV3-2	TRBJ2-3	CASSQVTSGPSRTQYF
9	NA	TRBV28	TRBJ2-7	CASHGQGYF
15	NA	TRBV1	TRBJ2-1	CTSSPLGSSYNEQFF
14	TRBD1	TRBV28	TRBJ1-1	CASGRGQGAIGAFF
19	NA	TRBV28	TRBJ1-3	CASITWGQKYSSSGNTIYF
13	TRBD1	TRBV19	TRBJ1-1	CASRDRKNTEAFF
14	TRBD2	TRBV6-4	TRBJ2-1	CASSDRGGYNEQFF
14	NA	TRBV7-2	TRBJ2-7	CASSLGTVAYEQYF
14	TRBD2	TRBV6-5	TRBJ2-7	CASSRTSGSYEQYF
12	TRBD1	TRBV2	TRBJ1-5	CARGQDNQPQHF
13	TRBD1	TRBV28	TRBJ1-1	CATRDSLNTEAFF
14	NA	TRBV9	TRBJ2-1	CASSADRTRDEQFF
14	TRBD2	TRBV9	TRBJ2-1	CASSSRTRTNEQFF
19	NA	TRBV21-1	TRBJ2-6	CASSKEQARNNSGANVLTF
16	NA	TRBV6-1	TRBJ2-7	CASSEEIVGVIYEQYF
15	NA	TRBV27	TRBJ1-2	CASSLSGLGNYGYTF
15	TRBD1	TRBV6-5	TRBJ2-5	CASRSDRGRVETQYF
15	TRBD2	TRBV7-8	TRBJ2-1	CASSLRGDPENEQFF
12	NA	TRBV14	TRBJ1-5	CASSQRNQPQHF
17	TRBD1	TRBV27	TRBJ1-5	CASSPWDRPNSNQPQHF
17	TRBD2	TRBV29-1	TRBJ2-1	CSVDGLAGGPRDNEQFF
16	TRBD2	TRBV7-3	TRBJ2-1	CASSPTGLASRNEQFF
13	NA	TRBV19	TRBJ2-7	CASSIRVKDEQYF
14	TRBD1	TRBV6-5	TRBJ2-3	CASSSEGGFDTQYF
17	NA	TRBV15	TRBJ1-6	CATSRDSRGNLNSPLHF
16	TRBD2	TRBV9	TRBJ2-7	CASSPRLAGHSYEQYF
14	NA	TRBV20-1	TRBJ2-7	CSASDRTVSYEQYF
14	NA	TRBV19	TRBJ1-2	CASSRVQTNYGYTF
12	NA	TRBV21-1	TRBJ1-2	CASVESNYGYTF
12	NA	TRBV30	TRBJ2-7	CAWSRGGPEQYF
16	TRBD2	TRBV27	TRBJ2-7	CASSLLLAGGPWEQYF
15	TRBD1	TRBV5-5	TRBJ1-1	CASSFRQGGNTEAFF